These T cell receptor beta chains were read from a single sample in a study of blood T cell repertoires in COVID-19. Profiled with immunoSEQ multiplex PCR; TCRdb holds only in-frame clones, not every one. The table includes about 81,000 clones, roughly 89% detected once. Source material: peripheral blood. The receptor set was obtained from an elderly woman with active COVID-19. Each CDR3 is given without its conserved first and last residue. D genes are given only for firm matches.

d_call	j_call	v_call	cdr3_aa
TRBD2	TRBJ2-1	TRBV7-6	ASSPNAGGLYNEQF
-	TRBJ2-7	TRBV6-5	ASRWSNEQY
TRBD1	TRBJ1-1	TRBV7-9	ASRSGTGGELQAF
-	TRBJ2-2	TRBV7-2	ASSLFGGLNTGELF
-	TRBJ1-5	TRBV19	ASKGSNQPQH
TRBD1	TRBJ1-6	TRBV19	ASSIDHGDRSSPLH
TRBD2	TRBJ2-1	TRBV29-1	SAYPGLAGTEQF
-	TRBJ2-7	TRBV6-2/TRBV6-3	ASSYIFLSYEQY
-	TRBJ1-5	TRBV15	ATSREGRSNQPQH
-	TRBJ2-3	TRBV6-5	ASVVLAAAADTQY
TRBD2	TRBJ2-1	TRBV7-2	ASSPPSGRASEQF